A single T cell receptor beta chain is shown here with its context. The source of the sample is a study of technical replicates of blood from several donors. Assay: immunoSEQ multiplex PCR; the TCRdb copy retains only in-frame clones and omits some. Counted here are approximately 82,000 clones, 75% to 95% occurring once; the ten biggest clones make up 0.39%. Germline CDR1 and CDR2: SGDLS and YYNGEE. This CDR3 comprises 14 residues. The V and J ends lost 6 bases and 9 bases, in that order; junction bases with no gene match: 6. This clonotype was obtained from a human donor in good health. Some clones in this sample may be carry-over from other donors' samples. The chain recombines TRBV9 with TRBJ2-1; 13 bases match TRBD2. Sequencing input: T cells isolated from PBMCs. In nucleotides, the CDR3 is TGTGCCAGCACCGCTGGACTAGCGGGAGCTGAGCAGTTCTTC. The encoded protein is CASTAGLAGAEQFF.